The 27 T cell receptor beta chains reported below all come from one sample, sequenced in a study of T cells in Graves' hyperthyroidism and ophthalmopathy. TCR beta CDR3 region amplification was performed from RNA transcripts. TCR CDR3 underwent first-round RT-PCR with the HTBI primer set. TCRdb reprocessed the multiplex PCR reads with MiXCR, giving one entry per CDR3 protein. The sample has a few hundred thousand distinct CDR3 sequences, around 14% seen once; the top ten hold approximately 32%. Sequenced sample: blood. The receptors derive from a woman aged 25-40 years with Graves' hyperthyroidism.

A few counts support this clonotype. The rearrangement joins TRBV29-1 to TRBJ1-1; TRBD1 might be the D (6 bases). V was clipped by 6 bases and J by 10 bases, with 12 bases between them. Germline values: CDR1 SQVTM, CDR2 ANQGSEA. This CDR3 contains 10 residues. The CDR3 DNA reads as TGCAGCGTGGAACAGGGTGGAGCTTTCTTT. This codes for CSVEQGGAFF.

The V call is TRBV5-1, the J call TRBJ2-1, with a tentative D call TRBD1 (6 bases). Germline CDR1 SGHRS, CDR2 YFSETQ. V was shortened by 7 bases and J by 0 bases, with 11 bases between the two germline ends. The length of the CDR3 is 14 residues. For the CDR3, the DNA is TGCGCCAGCGGACAGAGGAGCTCCTACAATGAGCAGTTCTTC. It translates to CASGQRSSYNEQFF.

In this sample, this clonotype turned up a few times. This rearrangement joins TRBV6-1 to TRBJ1-4; D not certain. The germline V and J ends were trimmed by 1 base and 7 bases, with 4 bases remaining between them. CDR1 is MNHNS and CDR2 is SASEGT in the germline V gene. This CDR3 region has 12 residues. CDR3 protein: CASSEGVEKLFF. CDR3 nucleotide sequence: TGTGCCAGCAGTGAAGGTGTTGAAAAACTGTTTTTT.

This clonotype was counted at least ten times. V usage is TRBV6-5 and J usage is TRBJ2-7, with 10 positions matching TRBD2. This CDR3 spans 16 amino acids. The junction had 10 bases not matched to a gene; V was cut back by 2 bases and J by 6 bases. Germline V gives CDR1 MNHEY, CDR2 SVGAGI. DNA of the CDR3: TGTGCCAGCAGTTACGCCGGAGCGGGAGGGTCGGGCGAGCAGTACTTC. This codes for CASSYAGAGGSGEQYF.

The chain is built from TRBV11-3 and TRBJ2-4, with D possibly matching TRBD1 (5 bases). Trimming removed 1 base from V and 7 bases from J, with 11 bases in between. Germline V gives CDR1 SGHNT, CDR2 YENEEA. CDR3 size: 14 residues. The DNA of the CDR3 is TGTGCCAGCAGCTTAGGGCAGGGTACGAACATTCAGTACTTC. It translates to CASSLGQGTNIQYF.

In its sample, this clonotype was seen many times. V usage is TRBV6-5 and J usage is TRBJ2-1, with 11 bases identical to TRBD1. The CDR3 contains 16 residues. V was clipped by 2 bases and J by 3 bases; unmatched bases: 3. The germline V gene has CDR1 MNHEY and CDR2 SVGAGI. The CDR3 DNA follows: TGTGCCAGCAGTTACGAGGGACAGGGGGTCTACAATGAGCAGTTCTTC. Protein: CASSYEGQGVYNEQFF.

The chain couples TRBV28 to TRBJ1-4; 9 bases are shared with TRBD1. The junction had 6 bases not matched to a gene; V was cut back by 4 bases and J by 0 bases. The germline CDR1 and CDR2 sequences are MDHEN and SYDVKM. This CDR3 contains 17 residues. The CDR3 DNA is TGTGCCAGCAGTTACAGGGGGCCCAAATCAACTAATGAAAAACTGTTTTTT. Protein sequence: CASSYRGPKSTNEKLFF.

J is TRBJ2-1 and V is TRBV27; TRBD2 agrees at 10 bases. With V trimmed by 6 bases and J by 8 bases, 10 bases remained unmatched. There are 15 residues in the CDR3. Germline V gives CDR1 MNHEY, CDR2 SMNVEV (reference sequence). The CDR3 protein is CASSLVGSGRYEQFF. The CDR3 DNA is TGTGCCAGCAGCCTCGTGGGTAGCGGGAGGTATGAGCAGTTCTTC.

The CDR3, as DNA: TGTGCCTGGAGTGGGGATATCTATAATTCACCCCTCCACTTT. Encoded protein: CAWSGDIYNSPLHF. The chain couples TRBV30 to TRBJ1-6; unclear D gene. There are 14 residues in the CDR3. Between the trimmed V and J ends, which lost 1 base and 3 bases, there was a span of 7 bases. CDR1 GTSNPN and CDR2 SVGIG come from the germline V gene (reference sequence).

The rearrangement links TRBV7-2 to TRBJ2-1; tentatively, D is TRBD2 (6 bases). V dropped 3 bases and J dropped 6 bases, with 9 bases sitting between them. This CDR3 contains 13 residues. Germline CDR1 reads SGHTA; CDR2 reads FQGNSA. In DNA form, the CDR3 reads TGTGCCAGCAGCTTTGGGGGGATCAATGAGCAGTTCTTC. The encoded protein is CASSFGGINEQFF.

This clonotype was detected only a few times. This chain's CDR3 is CASSEPWAGGTGELFF. The CDR3 region has the DNA TGTGCCAGCAGCGAGCCCTGGGCGGGTGGGACCGGGGAGCTGTTTTTT. The chain is built from TRBV2 and TRBJ2-2, with a tentative D call TRBD2 (5 bases). The CDR3 covers 16 residues. CDR1 and CDR2 from the germline V gene are SNHLY and FYNNEI. The ends were cut back, 6 bases at V and 5 bases at J, with 19 bases in the middle.

This clonotype was seen many times. The chain uses TRBV27 and TRBJ2-5; TRBD2 matches at 9 bases. This CDR3 contains 15 residues. CDR1 MNHEY and CDR2 SMNVEV come from the germline V gene (reference sequence). Trimming took 3 bases from V and 2 from J; bases not matched to a gene: 4. As DNA, the CDR3 is TGTGCCAGCAGTTTCGCGGGGGGGCGGCAAGAGACCCAGTACTTC. Amino acids: CASSFAGGRQETQYF.

The chain joins TRBV18 to TRBJ1-4; the D gene is possibly TRBD1 (5 bases). The CDR3 has 15 amino acids. CDR1 and CDR2 from the germline V gene are KGHSH and LQKENI. With 2 bases removed from V and 8 bases from J, the gap between germline ends came to 15 bases. CDR3 nucleotides: TGTGCCAGCTCACCATGGCAGGGTGATAAAGAAAAACTGTTTTTT. Its protein product is CASSPWQGDKEKLFF.

The chain recombines TRBV19 with TRBJ1-1; weak D call: TRBD1 (5 bases). Trimming cost V 3 bases and J 4 bases, with 12 bases left between them. Per the germline V gene, CDR1 is LNHDA and CDR2 is SQIVND (reference sequence). CDR3 length: 14 amino acids. The CDR3 nucleotides are TGTGCCAGTAGTATCCGATCAGGGAGCACTGAAGCTTTCTTT. Translating it yields CASSIRSGSTEAFF.

In this sample, this clonotype turned up many times. The V gene is TRBV27, the J gene TRBJ2-7; 7 nucleotides align to TRBD2. The CDR3 contains 14 residues. Germline CDR1 MNHEY, CDR2 SMNVEV (reference sequence). The V gene end was trimmed by 6 bases and the J gene end by 2 bases; junction bases not matched to a gene: 7. The CDR3 loop reads CASSSGAYPYEQYF. The DNA of the CDR3 is TGTGCCAGCAGCAGCGGGGCGTATCCCTACGAGCAGTACTTC.

This clonotype occurred many times. This chain uses TRBV3-1 with TRBJ2-3; D is unresolved. This CDR3 contains 13 residues. CDR1 and CDR2 (germline): LGHDT, YNNKEL (reference sequence). V dropped 3 bases and J dropped 2 bases, with 6 bases sitting between them. The CDR3 region has the DNA TGTGCCAGCAGCCATTACACCACAGATACGCAGTATTTT. It specifies CASSHYTTDTQYF.

About this clonotype itself: One junction end does not reproduce the germline sequence, and a read error may be involved. The chain is built from TRBV28 and TRBJ1-5, with 7 bases matching TRBD1. Per the germline V gene, CDR1 is MDHEN and CDR2 is SYDVKM. The CDR3 is 15 residues long. This CDR3 reads CASSSMTGMNQPQRF. CDR3 coding DNA: TGTGCCAGCAGCTCGATGACAGGGATGAATCAGCCCCAGCGTTTT.

This clonotype was seen more than once but under ten times. This rearrangement joins TRBV9 to TRBJ2-1; 7 nucleotides align to TRBD2. V gave up 3 bases and J gave up 4 bases; unmatched junction bases: 4. The CDR3 length is 14 residues. Per the germline V gene, CDR1 is SGDLS and CDR2 is YYNGEE. The CDR3 loop reads CASSGSGRYNEQFF. Here the CDR3 DNA reads TGTGCCAGCAGCGGTAGCGGGCGGTACAATGAGCAGTTCTTC.

This clonotype was seen a few times. This chain joins TRBV12-3 or TRBV12-4 and TRBJ1-3, with a tentative D call TRBD1 (6 bases). V shed 7 bases and J shed 4 bases, with 14 bases lying between them. CDR3 size: 14 residues. CDR3 nucleotides: TGTGCCAGCACGACGGGGGCTCGCGGAAACACCATATATTTT. It encodes CASTTGARGNTIYF.

This clonotype was seen at least ten times. The chain uses TRBV28 and TRBJ2-1; TRBD1 might be the D (6 bases). There are 15 residues in the CDR3. V gave up 5 bases and J gave up 5 bases, with 16 bases separating them. CDR1 and CDR2 from the germline V gene are MDHEN and SYDVKM. As DNA, the CDR3 is TGTGCCAGCAGTGCCCCCGGGACAAAGAACAATGAGCAGTTCTTC. Amino acids: CASSAPGTKNNEQFF.

This clonotype was counted ten times or more. The chain carries TRBV11-2 and TRBJ1-1, with D maybe TRBD1 (5 bases). The CDR3 contains 17 residues. The germline V gene encodes CDR1 SGHAT and CDR2 FQNNGV. Trimming took 5 bases from V and 0 from J, leaving 19 bases between them. The CDR3: CASSHVYPGTVNTEAFF. The CDR3 region has the DNA TGTGCCAGCAGCCACGTCTATCCCGGGACGGTGAACACTGAAGCTTTCTTT.

This chain connects TRBV9 to TRBJ1-3; the match to TRBD1 covers 8 bases. CDR3 length: 15 residues. V trimming: 0 bases; J trimming: 2 bases; junction bases outside the gene matches: 1. CDR1 and CDR2 (germline): SGDLS, YYNGEE. The CDR3 coding sequence is TGTGCCAGCAGCGTAGACAGGGGGGCTGGAAACACCATATATTTT. Translating gives CASSVDRGAGNTIYF.

V gene TRBV12-3 or TRBV12-4 combines with J gene TRBJ1-3, with D hard to call. The CDR3 runs to 13 residues. V was pared by 1 base and J by 11 bases, with 12 bases between. The CDR3 DNA sequence: TGTGCCAGCAGTTTAGTTGAGTCCAGCGCCATATATTTT. This gives the protein CASSLVESSAIYF.

Only a few counts were recorded for this clonotype. The chain links TRBV5-1 to TRBJ2-5, with 7 nucleotides matching TRBD2. V trimming: 5 bases; J trimming: 3 bases; junction bases outside the gene matches: 1. The CDR3 sequence is 12 residues long. CDR1 is SGHRS, CDR2 YFSETQ, per germline. CDR3 DNA: TGCGCCAGCAGGGGACTAAAAGAGACCCAGTACTTC. This translates into CASRGLKETQYF.

The V call is TRBV30, the J call TRBJ2-7; 11 bases map to TRBD2. The CDR3 length is 16 residues. V trimming: 2 bases; J trimming: 0 bases; junction bases outside the gene matches: 6. Germline assignment: CDR1 GTSNPN and CDR2 SVGIG (reference sequence). This CDR3 is CAWSPLSGRASYEQYF. In DNA form, the CDR3 reads TGTGCCTGGAGTCCCCTTAGCGGGAGGGCCTCCTACGAGCAGTACTTC.

This clonotype was seen a few times. The genes are TRBV28 and TRBJ1-2; 9 bases are a match to TRBD1. Germline V CDR1 and CDR2: MDHEN, SYDVKM. The CDR3 has 14 amino acids. V trimming: 7 bases; J trimming: 8 bases; junction bases outside the gene matches: 11. The CDR3: CASKGTGFLWGYTF. CDR3 DNA sequence: TGTGCCAGCAAAGGGACAGGGTTTCTGTGGGGCTACACCTTC.

This clonotype was observed at least ten times. This sequence joins TRBV5-1 and TRBJ2-3, with 11 nucleotides matching TRBD2. Losses at the gene ends were 1 base for V and 2 bases for J; bases not matched to a gene: 9. Germline V CDR1 and CDR2: SGHRS, YFSETQ. The CDR3 consists of 18 residues. CDR3 DNA: TGCGCCAGCAGCTTGTGGGGACTAGCGGCCTCAATCACAGATACGCAGTATTTT. Its protein product is CASSLWGLAASITDTQYF.